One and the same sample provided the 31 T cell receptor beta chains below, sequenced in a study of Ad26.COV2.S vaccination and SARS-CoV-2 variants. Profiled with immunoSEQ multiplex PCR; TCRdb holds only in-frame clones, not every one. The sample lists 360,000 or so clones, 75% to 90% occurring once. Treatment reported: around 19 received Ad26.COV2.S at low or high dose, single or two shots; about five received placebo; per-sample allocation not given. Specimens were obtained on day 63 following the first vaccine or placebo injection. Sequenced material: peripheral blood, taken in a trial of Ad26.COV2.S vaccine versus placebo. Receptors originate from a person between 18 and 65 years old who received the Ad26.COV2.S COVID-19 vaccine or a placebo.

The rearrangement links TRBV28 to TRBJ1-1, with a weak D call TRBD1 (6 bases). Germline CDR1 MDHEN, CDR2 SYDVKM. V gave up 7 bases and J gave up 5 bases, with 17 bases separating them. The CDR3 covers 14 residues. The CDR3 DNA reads TGTGCCAGCATGGACGCAGGGGCATCAACTGAAGCTTTCTTT. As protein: CASMDAGASTEAFF.

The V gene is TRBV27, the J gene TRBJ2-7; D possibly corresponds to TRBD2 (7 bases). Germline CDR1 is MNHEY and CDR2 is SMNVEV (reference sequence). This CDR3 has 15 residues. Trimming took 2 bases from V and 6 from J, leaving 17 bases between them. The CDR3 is CASSLGRGARGEQYF. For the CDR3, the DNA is TGTGCCAGCAGTTTAGGTCGGGGGGCCCGCGGCGAGCAGTACTTC.

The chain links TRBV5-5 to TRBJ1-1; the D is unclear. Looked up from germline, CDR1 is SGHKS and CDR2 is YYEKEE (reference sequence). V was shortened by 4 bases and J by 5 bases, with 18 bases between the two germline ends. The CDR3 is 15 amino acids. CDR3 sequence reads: CASSLTGGTGTEAFF. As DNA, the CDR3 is TGTGCCAGCAGCCTAACTGGAGGAACCGGTACTGAAGCTTTCTTT.

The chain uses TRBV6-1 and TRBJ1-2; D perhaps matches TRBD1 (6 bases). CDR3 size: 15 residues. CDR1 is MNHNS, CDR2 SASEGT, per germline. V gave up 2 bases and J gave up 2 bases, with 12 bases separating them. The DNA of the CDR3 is TGTGCCAGCAGTGAATATTCAGGGGCCAACTATGGCTACACCTTC. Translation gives CASSEYSGANYGYTF.

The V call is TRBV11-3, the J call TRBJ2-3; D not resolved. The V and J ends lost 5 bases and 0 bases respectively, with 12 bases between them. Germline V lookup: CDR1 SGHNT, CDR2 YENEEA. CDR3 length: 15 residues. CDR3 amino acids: CASSLTRQSTDTQYF. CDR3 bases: TGTGCCAGCAGCCTAACGAGACAAAGCACAGATACGCAGTATTTT.

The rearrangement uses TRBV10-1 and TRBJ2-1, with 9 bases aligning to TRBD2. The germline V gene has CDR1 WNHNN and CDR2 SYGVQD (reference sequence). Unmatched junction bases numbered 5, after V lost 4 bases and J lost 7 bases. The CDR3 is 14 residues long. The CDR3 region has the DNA TGCGCCAGCAGTGTTTCGACTAGCGGTAATGAGCAGTTCTTC. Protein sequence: CASSVSTSGNEQFF.

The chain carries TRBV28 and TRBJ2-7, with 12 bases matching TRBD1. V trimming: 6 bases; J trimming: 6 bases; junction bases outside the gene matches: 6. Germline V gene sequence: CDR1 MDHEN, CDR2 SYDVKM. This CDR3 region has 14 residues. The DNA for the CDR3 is TGTGCCAGCAGCGAAAGGGACAGGGGGCTCGAGCAGTACTTC. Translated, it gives CASSERDRGLEQYF.

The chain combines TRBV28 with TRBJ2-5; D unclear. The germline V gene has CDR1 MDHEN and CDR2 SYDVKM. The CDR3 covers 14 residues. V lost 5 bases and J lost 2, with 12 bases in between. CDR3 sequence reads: CASSPPGRQETQYF. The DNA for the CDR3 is TGTGCCAGCAGTCCCCCCGGCAGGCAAGAGACCCAGTACTTC. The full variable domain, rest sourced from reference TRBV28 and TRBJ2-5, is DVKVTQSSRYLVKRTGEKVFLECVQDMDHENMFWYRQDPGLGLRLIYFSYDVKMKEKGDIPEGYSVSREKKERFSLILESASTNQTSMYLCASSPPGRQETQYFGPGTRLLVL.

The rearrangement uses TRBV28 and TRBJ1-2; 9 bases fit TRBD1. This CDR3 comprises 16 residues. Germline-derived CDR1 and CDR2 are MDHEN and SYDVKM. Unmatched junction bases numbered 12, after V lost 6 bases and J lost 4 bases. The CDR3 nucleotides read TGTGCCAGCAGCTCCGGGACAGGGCGCTTCGGCTATGGCTACACCTTC. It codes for CASSSGTGRFGYGYTF.

The CDR3 nucleotides are TGTGCCAGCAGTTTCCCGGCGCAGGCTGGCTACACCTTC. It codes for CASSFPAQAGYTF. This chain joins TRBV28 and TRBJ1-2; no clear D gene. The ends were cut back, 3 bases at V and 7 bases at J, with 12 bases in the middle. The CDR3 length is 13 residues. The germline V gene has CDR1 MDHEN and CDR2 SYDVKM.

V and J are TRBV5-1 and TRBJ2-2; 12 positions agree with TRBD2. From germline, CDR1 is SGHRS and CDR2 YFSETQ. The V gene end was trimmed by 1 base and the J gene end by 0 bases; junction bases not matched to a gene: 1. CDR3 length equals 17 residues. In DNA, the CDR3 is TGCGCCAGCAGCTTGAGGACTAGCGGGGCGAACACCGGGGAGCTGTTTTTT. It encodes CASSLRTSGANTGELFF.

Here the CDR3 DNA reads TGTGCCAGCAGTTTAGACAGCCGTGAGTCCTATGGCTACACCTTC. This translates into CASSLDSRESYGYTF. This chain connects TRBV27 to TRBJ1-2; D is possibly TRBD1 (5 bases). Trimming took off 2 bases at V and 4 bases at J, with 14 bases between the two ends. The V gene's germline CDR1 is MNHEY and CDR2 SMNVEV (reference sequence). The CDR3 loop spans 15 amino acids.

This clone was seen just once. CDR3 sequence: CASSLSILVNEQFF. The CDR3, as DNA: TGTGCCAGCAGTTTATCGATATTGGTCAATGAGCAGTTCTTC. The chain couples TRBV27 to TRBJ2-1; unclear D gene. Between the trimmed V and J ends, which lost 0 bases and 6 bases, there was a span of 9 bases. Germline V gene data show CDR1 as MNHEY and CDR2 as SMNVEV (reference sequence). The CDR3 extends over 14 amino acids.

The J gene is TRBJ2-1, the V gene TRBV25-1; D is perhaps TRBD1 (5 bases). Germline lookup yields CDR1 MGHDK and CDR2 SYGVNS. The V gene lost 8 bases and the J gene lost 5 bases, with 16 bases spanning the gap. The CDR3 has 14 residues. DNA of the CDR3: TGTGCCAGCTCCTCTAGGGGTACCCACAATGAGCAGTTCTTC. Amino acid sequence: CASSSRGTHNEQFF.

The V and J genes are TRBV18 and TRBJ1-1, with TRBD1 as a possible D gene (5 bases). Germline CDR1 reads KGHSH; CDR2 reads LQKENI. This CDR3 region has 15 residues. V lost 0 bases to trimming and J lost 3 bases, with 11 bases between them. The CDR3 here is CASSPPGTRDTEAFF. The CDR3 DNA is TGTGCCAGCTCACCACCCGGGACTCGAGACACTGAAGCTTTCTTT.

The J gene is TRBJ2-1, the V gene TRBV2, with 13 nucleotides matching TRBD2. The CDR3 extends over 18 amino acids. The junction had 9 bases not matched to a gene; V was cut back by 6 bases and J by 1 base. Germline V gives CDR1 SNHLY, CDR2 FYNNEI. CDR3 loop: CASSPLLTSGRSYNEQFF. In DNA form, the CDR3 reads TGTGCCAGCAGCCCTTTACTGACTAGCGGGAGGTCCTACAATGAGCAGTTCTTC. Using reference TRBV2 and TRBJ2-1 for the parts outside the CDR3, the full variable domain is EPEVTQTPSHQVTQMGQEVILRCVPISNHLYFYWYRQILGQKVEFLVSFYNNEISEKSEIFDDQFSVERPDGSNFTLKIRSTKLEDSAMYFCASSPLLTSGRSYNEQFFGPGTRLTVL.

Here the CDR3 DNA reads TGTGCCAGCAGCTTGAGAGGAGGGGGCATCGCCTCAACTAATGAAAAACTGTTTTTT. Protein: CASSLRGGGIASTNEKLFF. The gene calls are TRBV7-9 and TRBJ1-4, with TRBD1 identical over 7 bases. Per germline, CDR1 SEHNR and CDR2 FQNEAQ (reference sequence). Unmatched junction bases numbered 13, after V lost 3 bases and J lost 0 bases. The CDR3 sequence is 19 residues long.

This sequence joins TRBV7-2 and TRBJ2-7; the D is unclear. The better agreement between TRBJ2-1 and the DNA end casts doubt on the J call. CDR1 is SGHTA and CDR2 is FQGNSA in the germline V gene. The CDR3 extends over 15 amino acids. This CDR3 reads CASSLGQGPYNEQFF. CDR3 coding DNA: TGTGCCAGCAGCTTAGGACAAGGGCCCTACAATGAGCAGTTCTTC.

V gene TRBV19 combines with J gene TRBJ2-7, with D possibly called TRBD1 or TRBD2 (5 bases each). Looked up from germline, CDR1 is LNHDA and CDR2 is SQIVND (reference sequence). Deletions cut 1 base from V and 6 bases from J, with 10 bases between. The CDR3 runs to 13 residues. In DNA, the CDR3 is TGTGCCAGTAGTATAGGCCAGGGACCCGAGCAGTACTTC. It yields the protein CASSIGQGPEQYF.

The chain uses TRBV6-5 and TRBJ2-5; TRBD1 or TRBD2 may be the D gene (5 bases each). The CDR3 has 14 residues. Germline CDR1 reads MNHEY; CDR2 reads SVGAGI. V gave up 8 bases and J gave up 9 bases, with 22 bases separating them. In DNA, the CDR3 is TGTGCCAGCCTCCCGGGGCCCGGTTCTTTGGCCCAGTACTTC. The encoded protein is CASLPGPGSLAQYF.

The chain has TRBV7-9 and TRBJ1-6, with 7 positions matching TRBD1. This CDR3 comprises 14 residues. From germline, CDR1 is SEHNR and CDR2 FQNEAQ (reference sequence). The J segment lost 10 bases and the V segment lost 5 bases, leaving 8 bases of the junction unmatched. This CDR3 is CASSPTGATSPLHF. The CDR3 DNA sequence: TGTGCCAGCAGCCCCACAGGGGCGACGTCACCCCTCCACTTT.

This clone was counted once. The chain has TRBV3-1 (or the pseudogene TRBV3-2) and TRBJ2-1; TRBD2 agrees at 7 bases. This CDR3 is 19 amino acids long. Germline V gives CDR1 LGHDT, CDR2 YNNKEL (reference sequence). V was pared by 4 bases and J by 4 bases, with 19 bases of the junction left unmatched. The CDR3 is CASSRAAGAGEGVYNEQFF. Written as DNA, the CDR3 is TGTGCCAGCAGCCGAGCGGCCGGGGCTGGGGAGGGCGTTTACAATGAGCAGTTCTTC.

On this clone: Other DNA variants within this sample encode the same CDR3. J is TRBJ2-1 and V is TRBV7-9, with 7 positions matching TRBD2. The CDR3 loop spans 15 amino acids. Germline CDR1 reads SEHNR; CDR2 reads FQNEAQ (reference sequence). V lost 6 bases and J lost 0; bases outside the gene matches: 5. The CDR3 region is CASRPSGSSYNEQFF. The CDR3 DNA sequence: TGTGCCAGCAGACCTAGCGGTAGCTCCTACAATGAGCAGTTCTTC.

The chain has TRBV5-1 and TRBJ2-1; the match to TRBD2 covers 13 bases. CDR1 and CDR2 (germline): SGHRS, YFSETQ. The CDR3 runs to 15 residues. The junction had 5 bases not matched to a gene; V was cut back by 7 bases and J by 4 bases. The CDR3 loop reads CASYRTSGSYNEQFF. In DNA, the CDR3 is TGCGCCAGCTATCGGACTAGCGGGAGTTACAATGAGCAGTTCTTC.

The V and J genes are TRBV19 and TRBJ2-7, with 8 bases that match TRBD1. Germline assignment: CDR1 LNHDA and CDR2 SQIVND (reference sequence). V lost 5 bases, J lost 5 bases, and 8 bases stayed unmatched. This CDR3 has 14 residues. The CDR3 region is CASSPDRGANEQYF. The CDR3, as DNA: TGTGCCAGTAGTCCCGACAGGGGAGCGAACGAGCAGTACTTC.

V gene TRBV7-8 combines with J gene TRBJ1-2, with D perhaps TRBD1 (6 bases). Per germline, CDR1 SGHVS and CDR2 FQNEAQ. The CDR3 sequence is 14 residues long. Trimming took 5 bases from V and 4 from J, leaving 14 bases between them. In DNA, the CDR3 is TGTGCCAGCAGCCCCGACTCGGGGGCCTATGGCTACACCTTC. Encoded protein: CASSPDSGAYGYTF.

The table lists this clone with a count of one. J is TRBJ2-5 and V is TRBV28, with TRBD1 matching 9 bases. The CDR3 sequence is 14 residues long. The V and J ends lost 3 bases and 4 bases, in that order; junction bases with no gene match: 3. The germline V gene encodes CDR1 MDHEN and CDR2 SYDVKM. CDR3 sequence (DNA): TGTGCCAGCAGTTTCACAGGGGGCGGAGAGACCCAGTACTTC. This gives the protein CASSFTGGGETQYF.

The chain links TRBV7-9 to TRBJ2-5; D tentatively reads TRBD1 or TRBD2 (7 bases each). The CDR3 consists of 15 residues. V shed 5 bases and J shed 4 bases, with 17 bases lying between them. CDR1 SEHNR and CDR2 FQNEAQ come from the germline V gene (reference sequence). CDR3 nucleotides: TGTGCCAGCAGCCCCCAGGGGGGGGTTGGAGAGACCCAGTACTTC. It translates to CASSPQGGVGETQYF.

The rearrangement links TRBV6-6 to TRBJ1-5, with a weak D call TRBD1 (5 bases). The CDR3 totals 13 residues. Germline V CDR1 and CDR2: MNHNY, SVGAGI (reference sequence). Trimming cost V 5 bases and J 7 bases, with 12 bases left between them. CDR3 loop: CASSPSGKQPQHF. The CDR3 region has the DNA TGTGCCAGCAGTCCCTCAGGGAAACAGCCCCAGCATTTT.

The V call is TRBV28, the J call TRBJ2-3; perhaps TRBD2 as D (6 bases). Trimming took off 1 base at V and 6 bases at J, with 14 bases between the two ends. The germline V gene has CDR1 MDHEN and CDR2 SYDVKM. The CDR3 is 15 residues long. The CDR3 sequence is CASSLSGGDGDTQYF. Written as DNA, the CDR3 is TGTGCCAGCAGTTTATCGGGCGGGGACGGGGATACGCAGTATTTT.

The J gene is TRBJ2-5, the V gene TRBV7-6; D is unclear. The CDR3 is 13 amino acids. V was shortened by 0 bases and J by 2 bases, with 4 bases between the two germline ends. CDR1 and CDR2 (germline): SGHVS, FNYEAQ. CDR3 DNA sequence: TGTGCCAGCAGCTTAGCCTTACAAGAGACCCAGTACTTC. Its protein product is CASSLALQETQYF.